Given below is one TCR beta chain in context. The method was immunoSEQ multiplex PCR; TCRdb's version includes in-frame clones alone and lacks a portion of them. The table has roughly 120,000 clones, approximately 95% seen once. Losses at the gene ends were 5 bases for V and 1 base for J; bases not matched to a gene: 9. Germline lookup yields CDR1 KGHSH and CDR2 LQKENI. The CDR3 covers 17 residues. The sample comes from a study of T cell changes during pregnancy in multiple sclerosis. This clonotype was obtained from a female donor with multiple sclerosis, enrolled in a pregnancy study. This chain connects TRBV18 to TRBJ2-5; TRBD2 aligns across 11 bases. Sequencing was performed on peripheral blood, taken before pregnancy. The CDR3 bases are TGTGCCAGCTCAAGAGGAGCTAGCGGGGGGTTCCAAGAGACCCAGTACTTC. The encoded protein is CASSRGASGGFQETQYF. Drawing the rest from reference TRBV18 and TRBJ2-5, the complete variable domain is NAGVMQNPRHLVRRRGQEARLRCSPMKGHSHVYWYRQLPEEGLKFMVYLQKENIIDESGMPKERFSAEFPKEGPSILRIQQVVRGDSAAYFCASSRGASGGFQETQYFGPGTRLLVL.